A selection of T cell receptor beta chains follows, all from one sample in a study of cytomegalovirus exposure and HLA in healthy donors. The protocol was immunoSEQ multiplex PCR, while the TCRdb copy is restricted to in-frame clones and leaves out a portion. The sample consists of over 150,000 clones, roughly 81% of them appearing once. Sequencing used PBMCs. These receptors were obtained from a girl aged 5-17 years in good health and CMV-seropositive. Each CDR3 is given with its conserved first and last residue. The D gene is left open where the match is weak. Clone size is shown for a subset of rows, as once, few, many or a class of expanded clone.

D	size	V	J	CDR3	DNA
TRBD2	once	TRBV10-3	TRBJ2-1	CAIGATSGGGNEQFF	TGTGCCATCGGAGCGACTAGCGGGGGGGGCAATGAGCAGTTCTTC
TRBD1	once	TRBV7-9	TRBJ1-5	CASSWWDRGPDQPQHF	TGTGCCAGCAGCTGGTGGGACAGGGGGCCAGATCAGCCCCAGCATTTT
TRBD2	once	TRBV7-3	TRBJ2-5	CASSLSGGSETQYF	TGTGCCAGCAGCTTGAGCGGGGGAAGTGAGACCCAGTACTTC
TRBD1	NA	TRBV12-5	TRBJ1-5	CASGLERTGGSQPQHF	TGTGCTAGTGGTTTGGAAAGGACAGGGGGCAGTCAGCCCCAGCATTTT
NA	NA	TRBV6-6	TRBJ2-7	CASSADNYEQYF	TGTGCCAGCAGTGCAGACAATTACGAGCAGTACTTC
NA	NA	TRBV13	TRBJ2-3	CASSVPGELTDTQYF	TGTGCCAGCAGCGTACCGGGGGAGCTCACAGATACGCAGTATTTT
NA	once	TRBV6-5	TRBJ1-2	CASRTPSEGYTF	TGTGCCAGCAGGACCCCCTCGGAGGGCTACACCTTC
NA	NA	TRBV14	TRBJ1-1	CASSRLEGNTEAFF	TGTGCCAGCAGCCGCCTAGAAGGGAACACTGAAGCTTTCTTT
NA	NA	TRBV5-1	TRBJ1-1	CASSSGKLNGIEAFF	TGCGCCAGCAGCTCCGGGAAATTAAACGGCATTGAAGCTTTCTTT
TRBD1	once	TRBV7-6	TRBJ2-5	CASSARTGEGETQYF	TGTGCCAGCAGCGCCCGGACAGGGGAGGGAGAGACCCAGTACTTC
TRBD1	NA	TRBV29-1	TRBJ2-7	CSVEMGTENYEQYF	TGCAGCGTTGAAATGGGGACAGAGAACTACGAGCAGTACTTC
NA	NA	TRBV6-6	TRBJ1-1	CASSYSPLPRGTEAFF	TGTGCCAGCAGTTACTCTCCGTTACCTCGGGGGACTGAAGCTTTCTTT
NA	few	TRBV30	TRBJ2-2	CARSGRRIGTGELFF	TGTGCCCGGAGTGGCAGGCGTATTGGCACCGGGGAGCTGTTTTTT
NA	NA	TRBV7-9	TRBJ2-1	CASSPSYELRSYNEQFF	TGTGCCAGCAGCCCCTCGTATGAACTGCGCTCCTACAATGAGCAGTTCTTC
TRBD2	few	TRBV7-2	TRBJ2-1	CASSLLGGSGEQFF	TGTGCCAGCAGCTTACTGGGGGGGTCAGGTGAGCAGTTCTTC
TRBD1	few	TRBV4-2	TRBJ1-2	CASSANRGLSLGYTF	TGTGCCAGCAGTGCAAACAGGGGGCTTTCTTTGGGCTACACCTTC
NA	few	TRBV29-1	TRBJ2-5	CSVTTGSAETQYF	TGCAGCGTTACTACAGGGTCCGCAGAGACCCAGTACTTC
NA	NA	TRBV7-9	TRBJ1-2	CASSLAMGPGGNYGYTF	TGTGCCAGCAGCTTAGCAATGGGACCGGGGGGGAACTATGGCTACACCTTC
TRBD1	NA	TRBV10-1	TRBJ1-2	CASRKDRVEGYTF	TGCGCCAGCAGGAAAGACAGGGTGGAGGGCTACACCTTC
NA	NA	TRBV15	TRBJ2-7	CATSRDLRGSEQYF	TGTGCCACCAGCAGAGATCTCCGAGGGTCCGAGCAGTACTTC
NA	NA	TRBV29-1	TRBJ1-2	CSAQKVGNYGYTF	TGCAGCGCCCAGAAGGTGGGCAACTATGGCTACACCTTC
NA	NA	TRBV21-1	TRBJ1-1	CARNKYRGPDTEAFF	TGTGCCAGAAATAAATACAGGGGGCCCGACACTGAAGCTTTCTTT
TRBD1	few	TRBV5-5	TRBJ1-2	CASADGTGLYGYTF	TGTGCCAGCGCAGATGGGACAGGTCTCTATGGCTACACCTTC
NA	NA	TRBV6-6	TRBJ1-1	CASRTRQQNTEAFF	TGTGCCAGCAGAACCCGACAGCAGAACACTGAAGCTTTCTTT
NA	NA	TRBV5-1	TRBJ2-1	CASSFWESEQFF	TGCGCCAGCAGCTTTTGGGAGAGTGAGCAGTTCTTC
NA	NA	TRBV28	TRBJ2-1	CASSPGLYEQFF	TGTGCCAGCAGCCCTGGACTGTATGAGCAGTTCTTC
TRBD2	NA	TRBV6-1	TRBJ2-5	CASSWTRLNQETQYF	TGTGCCAGCAGTTGGACTAGATTGAACCAAGAGACCCAGTACTTC
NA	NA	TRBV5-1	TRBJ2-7	CASSLLTGKTYEQYF	TGCGCCAGCAGCTTGCTAACAGGGAAGACCTACGAGCAGTACTTC
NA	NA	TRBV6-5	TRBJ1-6	CASSYHRAGTNSPLHF	TGTGCCAGCAGTTACCATCGGGCAGGGACAAATTCACCCCTCCACTTT
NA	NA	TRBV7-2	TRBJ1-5	CASSPDSLSQPQHF	TGTGCCAGCAGCCCGGACAGTCTCTCTCAGCCCCAGCATTTT
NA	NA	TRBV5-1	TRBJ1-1	CASSAAPRGQGGTEAFF	TGCGCCAGCAGCGCCGCCCCCCGCGGCCAGGGAGGCACTGAAGCTTTCTTT
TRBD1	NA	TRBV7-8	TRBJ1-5	CASSEDRVLSQPQHF	TGTGCCAGCAGCGAAGACAGGGTTTTGAGTCAGCCCCAGCATTTT
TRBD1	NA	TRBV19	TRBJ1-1	CASSSFRDRGTEAFF	TGTGCCAGTAGTAGTTTCCGGGACAGGGGCACTGAAGCTTTCTTT
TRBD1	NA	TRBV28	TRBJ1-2	CASSQQGLPYTF	TGTGCCAGCAGTCAACAGGGGCTACCCTACACCTTC
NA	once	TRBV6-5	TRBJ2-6	CASNPYSSGANVLTF	TGTGCCAGCAACCCGTACAGCTCTGGGGCCAACGTCCTGACTTTC
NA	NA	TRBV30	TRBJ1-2	CAWSVIGGRGGYYGYTF	TGTGCCTGGAGTGTAATAGGCGGTCGGGGGGGCTACTATGGCTACACCTTC
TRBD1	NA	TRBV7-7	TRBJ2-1	CASSLSPTGNEQFF	TGTGCTAGCAGTCTCAGCCCGACAGGGAATGAGCAGTTCTTC
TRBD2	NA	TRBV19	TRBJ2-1	CASSTKAGATYNEQFF	TGTGCCAGTAGTACAAAAGCGGGGGCCACCTACAATGAGCAGTTCTTC
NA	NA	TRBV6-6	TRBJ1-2	CASSYHSREREGGYTF	TGTGCCAGCAGTTACCACTCTAGGGAACGTGAGGGAGGCTACACCTTC
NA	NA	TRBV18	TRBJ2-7	CASSPLVTAGPYEQYF	TGTGCCAGCTCACCACTTGTCACGGCAGGGCCCTACGAGCAGTACTTC
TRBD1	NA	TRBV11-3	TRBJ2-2	CASRSIPGTGGTGELFF	TGTGCCAGCAGGTCTATTCCCGGGACAGGGGGCACCGGGGAGCTGTTTTTT
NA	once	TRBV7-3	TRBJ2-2	CASSLGGRGISTGELFF	TGTGCCAGCAGCTTAGGTGGCAGGGGAATAAGCACCGGGGAGCTGTTTTTT
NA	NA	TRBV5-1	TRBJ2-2	CASTPQRQGGGELFF	TGCGCCAGCACCCCTCAAAGGCAGGGGGGCGGGGAGCTGTTTTTT
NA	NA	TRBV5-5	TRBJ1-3	CASSPTGGGNTIYF	TGTGCCAGCAGCCCTACTGGGGGAGGCAACACCATATATTTT
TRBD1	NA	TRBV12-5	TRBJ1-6	CASGPGQGNSPLHF	TGTGCTAGTGGACCGGGACAGGGTAATTCACCCCTCCACTTT
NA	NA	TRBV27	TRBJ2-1	CASSFAGGGAYNEQFF	TGTGCCAGCAGCTTTGCTGGAGGGGGCGCCTATAATGAGCAGTTCTTC
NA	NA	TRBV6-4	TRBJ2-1	CASSRRPGANEQFF	TGTGCCAGCAGTAGACGGCCAGGGGCCAATGAGCAGTTCTTC
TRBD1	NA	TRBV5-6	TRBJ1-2	CASSGRDRGHGYTF	TGTGCCAGCAGCGGCCGGGACAGGGGGCATGGCTACACCTTC
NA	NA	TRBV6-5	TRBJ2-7	CASRLQGLLYF	TGTGCCAGCAGACTTCAGGGACTTCTGTACTTC
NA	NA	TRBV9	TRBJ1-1	CASSSSTEAFF	TGTGCCAGCAGCTCTTCTACTGAAGCTTTCTTT
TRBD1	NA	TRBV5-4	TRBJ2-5	CASSDGTAGKTQYF	TGTGCCAGCAGCGACGGGACAGCCGGAAAGACCCAGTACTTC
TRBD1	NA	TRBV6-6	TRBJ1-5	CASSPQGTGFHQPQHF	TGTGCCAGCAGTCCCCAGGGGACAGGATTCCATCAGCCCCAGCATTTT
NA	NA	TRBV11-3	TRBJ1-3	CASSLDGTGNTIYF	TGTGCCAGCAGCTTAGACGGGACTGGAAACACCATATATTTT
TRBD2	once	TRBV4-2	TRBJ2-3	CASSQDSTSGGATDTQYF	TGTGCCAGCAGCCAAGATTCGACTAGCGGGGGGGCCACAGATACGCAGTATTTT
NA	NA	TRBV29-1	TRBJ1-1	CSVLAEPLNTEAFF	TGCAGCGTCCTCGCGGAGCCCCTGAACACTGAAGCTTTCTTT